The subject of this entry is one TCR beta chain. The antigen is undetermined. This sample was included in a study of CD8 T cells in ankylosing spondylitis. TCRdb processed the 5' RACE reads anew with MiXCR; each CDR3 protein has one entry. Of 750,000 to 850,000 distinct CDR3 sequences in the sample, approximately 10% are singletons; the top ten hold approximately 0.51%. V was cut by 3 bases and J by 6 bases, with 18 bases left in between. This CDR3 has 16 residues. Study conclusions and caveats: Several highly homologous variants formed a TCR beta motif that appeared characteristic of ankylosing spondylitis blood. Matched ankylosing spondylitis synovial fluid reportedly contained a significantly enriched population of disease-linked clones.

The specimen sequenced was blood, either unsorted or a sorted T cell fraction (not recorded which). V gene TRBV12-3 or TRBV12-4 combines with J gene TRBJ2-1, with TRBD1 as a possible D gene (6 bases). The TCR was taken from a male donor with ankylosing spondylitis. CDR3 in DNA: TGTGCCAGCAGTTTCCCCCCACAGGGTAGGGGCAATGAGCAGTTCTTC. It specifies CASSFPPQGRGNEQFF.